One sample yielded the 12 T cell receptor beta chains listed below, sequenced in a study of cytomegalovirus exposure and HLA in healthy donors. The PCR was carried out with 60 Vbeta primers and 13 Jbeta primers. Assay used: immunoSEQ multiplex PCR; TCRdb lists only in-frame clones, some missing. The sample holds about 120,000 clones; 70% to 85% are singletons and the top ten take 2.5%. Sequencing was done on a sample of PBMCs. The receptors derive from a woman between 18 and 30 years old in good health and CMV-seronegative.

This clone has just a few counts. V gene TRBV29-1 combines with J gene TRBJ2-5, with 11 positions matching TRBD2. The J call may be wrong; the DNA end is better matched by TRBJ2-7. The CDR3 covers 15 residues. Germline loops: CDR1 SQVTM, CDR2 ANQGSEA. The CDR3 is CSGVEGTSGSYEQYF. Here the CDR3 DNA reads TGCAGCGGCGTCGAAGGGACTAGCGGATCCTACGAGCAGTACTTC.

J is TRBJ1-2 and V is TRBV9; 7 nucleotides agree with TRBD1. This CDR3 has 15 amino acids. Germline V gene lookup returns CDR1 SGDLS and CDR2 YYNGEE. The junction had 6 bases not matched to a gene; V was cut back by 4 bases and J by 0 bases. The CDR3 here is CASSQRQGPNYGYTF. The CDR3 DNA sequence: TGTGCCAGCAGCCAACGACAGGGACCTAACTATGGCTACACCTTC.

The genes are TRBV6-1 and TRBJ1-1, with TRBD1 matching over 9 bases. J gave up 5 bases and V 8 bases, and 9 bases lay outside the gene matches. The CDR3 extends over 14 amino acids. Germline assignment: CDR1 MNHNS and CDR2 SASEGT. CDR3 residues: CASLPGQGWTEAFF. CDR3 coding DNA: TGTGCCAGCCTACCGGGACAGGGATGGACTGAAGCTTTCTTT.

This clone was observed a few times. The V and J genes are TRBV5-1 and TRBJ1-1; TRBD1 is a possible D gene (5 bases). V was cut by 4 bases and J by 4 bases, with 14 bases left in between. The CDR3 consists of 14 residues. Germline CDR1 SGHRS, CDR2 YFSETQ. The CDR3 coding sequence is TGCGCCAGCAGCCCCCAGGGTATGGGCACTGAAGCTTTCTTT. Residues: CASSPQGMGTEAFF.

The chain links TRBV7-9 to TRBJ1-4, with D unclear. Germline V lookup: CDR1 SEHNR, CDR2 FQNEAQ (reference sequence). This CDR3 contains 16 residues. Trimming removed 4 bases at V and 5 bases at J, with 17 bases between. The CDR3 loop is CASSSPFNSANEKLFF. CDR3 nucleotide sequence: TGTGCCAGCAGCTCGCCGTTTAACAGTGCAAATGAAAAACTGTTTTTT.

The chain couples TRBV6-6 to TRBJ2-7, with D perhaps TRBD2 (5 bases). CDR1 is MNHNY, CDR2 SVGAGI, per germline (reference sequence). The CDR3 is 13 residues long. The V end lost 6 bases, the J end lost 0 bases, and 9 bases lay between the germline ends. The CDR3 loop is CASSPTSSYEQYF. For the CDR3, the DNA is TGTGCCAGCAGCCCTACTAGCTCCTACGAGCAGTACTTC.

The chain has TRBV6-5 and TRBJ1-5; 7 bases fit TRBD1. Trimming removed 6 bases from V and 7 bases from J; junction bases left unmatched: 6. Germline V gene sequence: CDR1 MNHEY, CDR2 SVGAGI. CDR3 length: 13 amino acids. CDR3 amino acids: CASRSSRGQPQHF. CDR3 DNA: TGTGCCAGCAGGTCTTCCAGGGGGCAGCCCCAGCATTTT.

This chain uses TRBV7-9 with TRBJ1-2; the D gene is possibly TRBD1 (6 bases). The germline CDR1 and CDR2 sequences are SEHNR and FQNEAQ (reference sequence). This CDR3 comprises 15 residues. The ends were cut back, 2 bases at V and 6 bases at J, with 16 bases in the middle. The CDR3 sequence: CASSLSNRARDGYTF. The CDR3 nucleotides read TGTGCCAGCAGCTTATCTAACAGGGCGAGGGATGGCTACACCTTC.

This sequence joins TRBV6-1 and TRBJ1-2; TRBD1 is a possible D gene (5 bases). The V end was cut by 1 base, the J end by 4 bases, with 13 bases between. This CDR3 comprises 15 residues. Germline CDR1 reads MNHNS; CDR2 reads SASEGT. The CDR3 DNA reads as TGTGCCAGCAGTGAAGGGGGCGGGGCCAGCTATGGCTACACCTTC. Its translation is CASSEGGGASYGYTF.

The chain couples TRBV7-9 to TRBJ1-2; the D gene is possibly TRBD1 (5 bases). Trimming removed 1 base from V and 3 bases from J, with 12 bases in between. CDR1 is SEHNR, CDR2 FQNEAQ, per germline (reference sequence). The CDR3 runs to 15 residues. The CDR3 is CASSLEDQGHYGYTF. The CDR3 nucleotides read TGTGCCAGCAGCTTAGAGGATCAGGGTCACTATGGCTACACCTTC.

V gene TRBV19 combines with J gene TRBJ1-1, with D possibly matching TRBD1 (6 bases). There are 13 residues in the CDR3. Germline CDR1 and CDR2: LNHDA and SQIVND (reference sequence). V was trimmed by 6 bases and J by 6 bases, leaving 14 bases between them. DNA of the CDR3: TGTGCCAGTAGAGTCCAGGGGTTCGCTGAAGCTTTCTTT. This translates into CASRVQGFAEAFF.

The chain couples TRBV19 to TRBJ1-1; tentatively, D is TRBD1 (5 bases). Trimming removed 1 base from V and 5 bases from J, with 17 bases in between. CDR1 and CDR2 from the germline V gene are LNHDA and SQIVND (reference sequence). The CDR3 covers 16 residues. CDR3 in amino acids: CASSIGGGEEGTEAFF. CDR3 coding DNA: TGTGCCAGTAGTATAGGTGGGGGGGAGGAGGGTACTGAAGCTTTCTTT.